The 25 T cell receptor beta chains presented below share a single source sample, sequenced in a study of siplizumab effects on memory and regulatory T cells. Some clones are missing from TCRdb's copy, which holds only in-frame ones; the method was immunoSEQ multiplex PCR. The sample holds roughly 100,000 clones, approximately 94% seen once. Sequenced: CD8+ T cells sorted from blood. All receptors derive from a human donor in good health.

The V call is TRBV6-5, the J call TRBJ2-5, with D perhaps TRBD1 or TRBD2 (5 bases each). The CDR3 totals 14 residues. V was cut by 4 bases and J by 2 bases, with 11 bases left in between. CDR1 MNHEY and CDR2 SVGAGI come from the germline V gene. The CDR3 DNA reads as TGTGCCAGCAGTTTCGGGACGGAACAAGAGACCCAGTACTTC. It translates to CASSFGTEQETQYF.

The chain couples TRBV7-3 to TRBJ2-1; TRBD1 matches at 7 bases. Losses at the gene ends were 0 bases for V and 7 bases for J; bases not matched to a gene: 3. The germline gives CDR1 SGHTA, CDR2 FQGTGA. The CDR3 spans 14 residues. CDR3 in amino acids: CASSLTAGGNEQFF. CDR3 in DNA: TGTGCCAGCAGCTTAACGGCAGGGGGAAATGAGCAGTTCTTC. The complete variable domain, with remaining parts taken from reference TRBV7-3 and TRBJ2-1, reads GAGVSQTPSNKVTEKGKYVELRCDPISGHTALYWYRQSLGQGPEFLIYFQGTGAADDSGLPNDRFFAVRPEGSVSTLKIQRTERGDSAVYLCASSLTAGGNEQFFGPGTRLTVL.

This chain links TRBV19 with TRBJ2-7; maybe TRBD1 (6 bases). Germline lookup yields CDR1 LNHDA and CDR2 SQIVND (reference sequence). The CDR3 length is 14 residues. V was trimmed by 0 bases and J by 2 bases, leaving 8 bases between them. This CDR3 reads CASSIEQGPYEQYF. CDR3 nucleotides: TGTGCCAGTAGTATAGAACAGGGCCCCTACGAGCAGTACTTC.

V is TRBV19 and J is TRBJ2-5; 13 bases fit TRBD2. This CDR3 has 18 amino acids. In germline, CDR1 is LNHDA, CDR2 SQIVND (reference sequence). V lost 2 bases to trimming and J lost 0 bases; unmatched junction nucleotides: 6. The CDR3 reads CASSIRPGTSGNQETQYF. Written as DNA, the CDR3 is TGTGCCAGTAGTATACGCCCCGGGACTAGCGGGAACCAAGAGACCCAGTACTTC.

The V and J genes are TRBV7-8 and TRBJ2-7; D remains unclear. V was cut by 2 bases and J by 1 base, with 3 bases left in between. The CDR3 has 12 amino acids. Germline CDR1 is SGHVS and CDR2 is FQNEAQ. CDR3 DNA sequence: TGTGCCAGCAGCTTATGGTCCTACGAGCAGTACTTC. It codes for CASSLWSYEQYF. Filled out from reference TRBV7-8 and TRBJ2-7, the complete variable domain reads GAGVSQSPRYKVAKRGQDVALRCDPISGHVSLFWYQQALGQGPEFLTYFQNEAQLDKSGLPSDRFFAERPEGSVSTLKIQRTQQEDSAVYLCASSLWSYEQYFGPGTRLTVT.

CDR3 protein: CASSLDGANTGELFF. CDR3 nucleotide sequence: TGTGCCAGCAGCTTGGATGGTGCGAACACCGGGGAGCTGTTTTTT. This rearrangement joins TRBV5-8 to TRBJ2-2; D gene ambiguous. CDR1 and CDR2 from the germline V gene are SGHTS and YDEGEE. V was cut by 0 bases and J by 0 bases, with 6 bases left in between. The CDR3 has 15 amino acids.

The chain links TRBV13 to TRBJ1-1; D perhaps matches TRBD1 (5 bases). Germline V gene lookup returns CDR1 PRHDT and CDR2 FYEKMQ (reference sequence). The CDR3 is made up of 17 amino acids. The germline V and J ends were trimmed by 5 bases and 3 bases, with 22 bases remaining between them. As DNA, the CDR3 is TGTGCCAGCAGCCCCCGGGAGGGGCAGGTGGGCTACACTGAAGCTTTCTTT. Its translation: CASSPREGQVGYTEAFF. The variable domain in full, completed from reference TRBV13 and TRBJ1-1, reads AAGVIQSPRHLIKEKRETATLKCYPIPRHDTVYWYQQGPGQDPQFLISFYEKMQSDKGSIPDRFSAQQFSDYHSELNMSSLELGDSALYFCASSPREGQVGYTEAFFGQGTRLTVV.

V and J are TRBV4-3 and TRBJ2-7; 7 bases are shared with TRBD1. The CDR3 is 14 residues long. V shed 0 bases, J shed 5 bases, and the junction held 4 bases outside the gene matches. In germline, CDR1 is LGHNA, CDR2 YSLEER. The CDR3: CASSQDNRGDEQYF. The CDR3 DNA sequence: TGCGCCAGCAGCCAAGATAACAGGGGAGACGAGCAGTACTTC.

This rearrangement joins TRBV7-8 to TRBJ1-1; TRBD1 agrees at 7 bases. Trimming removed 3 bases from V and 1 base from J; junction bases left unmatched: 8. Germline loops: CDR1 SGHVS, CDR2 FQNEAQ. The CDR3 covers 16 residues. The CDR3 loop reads CASSFGTEAPNTEAFF. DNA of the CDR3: TGTGCCAGCAGCTTCGGGACAGAGGCCCCGAACACTGAAGCTTTCTTT.

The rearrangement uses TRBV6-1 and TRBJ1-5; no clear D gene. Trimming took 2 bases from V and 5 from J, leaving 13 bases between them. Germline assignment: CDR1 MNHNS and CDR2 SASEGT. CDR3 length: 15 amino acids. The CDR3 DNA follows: TGTGCCAGCAGTGAATCCAGGAGGGTTGATCAGCCCCAGCATTTT. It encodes CASSESRRVDQPQHF.

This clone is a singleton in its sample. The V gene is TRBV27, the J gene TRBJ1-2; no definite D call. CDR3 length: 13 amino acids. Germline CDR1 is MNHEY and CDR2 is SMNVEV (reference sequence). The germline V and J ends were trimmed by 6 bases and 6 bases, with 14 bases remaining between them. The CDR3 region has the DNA TGTGCCAGCAGGTTCATAGGTTCGAATGGCTACACCTTC. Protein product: CASRFIGSNGYTF.

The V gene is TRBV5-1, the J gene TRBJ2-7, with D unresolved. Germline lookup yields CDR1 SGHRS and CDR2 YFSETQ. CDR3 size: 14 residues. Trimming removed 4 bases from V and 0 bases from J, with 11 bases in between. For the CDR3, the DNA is TGCGCCAGCAGCCCGAGTCGGAGCTCCTACGAGCAGTACTTC. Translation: CASSPSRSSYEQYF.

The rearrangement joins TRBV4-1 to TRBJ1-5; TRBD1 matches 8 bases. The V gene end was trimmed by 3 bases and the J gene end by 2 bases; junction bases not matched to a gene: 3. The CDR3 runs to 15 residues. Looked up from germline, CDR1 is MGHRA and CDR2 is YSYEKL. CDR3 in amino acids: CASSQTGVGNQPQHF. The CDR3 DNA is TGCGCCAGCAGCCAGACAGGGGTTGGCAATCAGCCCCAGCATTTT.

The DNA for the CDR3 is TGTGCCAGCAGTGATGGCGGGACCAACTACGAGCAGTACTTC. Translation gives CASSDGGTNYEQYF. The chain couples TRBV2 to TRBJ2-7, with TRBD2 as a possible D gene (6 bases). CDR1 is SNHLY and CDR2 is FYNNEI in the germline V gene. Between the trimmed V and J ends, which lost 3 bases and 3 bases, there was a span of 12 bases. The CDR3 totals 14 residues.

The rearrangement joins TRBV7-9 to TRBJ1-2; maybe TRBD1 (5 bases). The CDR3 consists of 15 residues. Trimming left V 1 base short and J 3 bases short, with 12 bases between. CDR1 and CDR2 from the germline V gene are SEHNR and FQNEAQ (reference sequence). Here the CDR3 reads CASSLDEGADYGYTF. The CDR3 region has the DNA TGTGCCAGCAGCTTAGATGAAGGGGCGGACTATGGCTACACCTTC.

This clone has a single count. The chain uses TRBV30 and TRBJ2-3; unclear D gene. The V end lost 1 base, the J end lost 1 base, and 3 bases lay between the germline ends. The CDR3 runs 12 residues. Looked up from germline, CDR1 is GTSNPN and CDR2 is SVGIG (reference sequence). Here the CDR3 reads CAWSGGTDTQYF. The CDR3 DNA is TGTGCCTGGAGTGGAGGCACAGATACGCAGTATTTT.

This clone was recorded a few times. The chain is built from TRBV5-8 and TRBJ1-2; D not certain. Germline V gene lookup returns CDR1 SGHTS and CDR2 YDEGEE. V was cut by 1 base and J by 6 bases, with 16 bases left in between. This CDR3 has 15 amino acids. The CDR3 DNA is TGTGCCAGCAGCTTGAGATGGGCGCAGGTTCATGGCTACACCTTC. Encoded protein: CASSLRWAQVHGYTF.

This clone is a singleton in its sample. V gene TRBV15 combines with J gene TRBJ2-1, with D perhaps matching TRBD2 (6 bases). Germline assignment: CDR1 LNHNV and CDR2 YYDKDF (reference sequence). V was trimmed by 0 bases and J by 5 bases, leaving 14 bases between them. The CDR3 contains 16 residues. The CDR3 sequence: CATSRDRGGLHNEQFF. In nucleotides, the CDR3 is TGTGCCACCAGCAGAGATCGTGGGGGACTGCACAATGAGCAGTTCTTC.

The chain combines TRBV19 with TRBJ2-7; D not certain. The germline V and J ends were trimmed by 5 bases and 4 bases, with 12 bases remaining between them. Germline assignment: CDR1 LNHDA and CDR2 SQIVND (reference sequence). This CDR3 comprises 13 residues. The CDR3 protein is CASSPALGYEQYF. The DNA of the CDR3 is TGTGCCAGTAGTCCGGCGCTTGGGTACGAGCAGTACTTC. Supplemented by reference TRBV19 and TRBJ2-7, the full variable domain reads DGGITQSPKYLFRKEGQNVTLSCEQNLNHDAMYWYRQDPGQGLRLIYYSQIVNDFQKGDIAEGYSVSREKKESFPLTVTSAQKNPTAFYLCASSPALGYEQYFGPGTRLTVT.

The CDR3 DNA reads TGTGCCAGCAGCTTACAGCTGAGCTCCTACAATGAGCAGTTCTTC. Encoded protein: CASSLQLSSYNEQFF. The V and J genes are TRBV7-3 and TRBJ2-1; D unresolved. CDR3 length equals 15 residues. V was trimmed by 2 bases and J by 0 bases, leaving 8 bases between them. The germline CDR1 and CDR2 sequences are SGHTA and FQGTGA.

The CDR3 sequence: CASSLRREGNQPQHF. The CDR3 DNA sequence: TGTGCCAGCAGTTTAAGGCGCGAGGGCAATCAGCCCCAGCATTTT. The chain uses TRBV27 and TRBJ1-5; D uncertain. The CDR3 covers 15 residues. Germline V gene lookup returns CDR1 MNHEY and CDR2 SMNVEV (reference sequence). The V end was cut by 2 bases, the J end by 2 bases, with 10 bases between.

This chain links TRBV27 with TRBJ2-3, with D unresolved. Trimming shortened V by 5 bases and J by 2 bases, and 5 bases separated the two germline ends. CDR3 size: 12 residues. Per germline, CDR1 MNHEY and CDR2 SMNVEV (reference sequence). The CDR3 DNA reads TGTGCCAGCAGTCCCGACACAGATACGCAGTATTTT. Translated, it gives CASSPDTDTQYF.

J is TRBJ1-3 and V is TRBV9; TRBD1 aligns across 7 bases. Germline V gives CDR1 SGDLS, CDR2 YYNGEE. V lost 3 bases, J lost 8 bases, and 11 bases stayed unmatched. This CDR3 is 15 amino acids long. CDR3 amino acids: CASSEANRGGDTIYF. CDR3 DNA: TGTGCCAGCAGCGAGGCCAACAGGGGAGGGGACACCATATATTTT.

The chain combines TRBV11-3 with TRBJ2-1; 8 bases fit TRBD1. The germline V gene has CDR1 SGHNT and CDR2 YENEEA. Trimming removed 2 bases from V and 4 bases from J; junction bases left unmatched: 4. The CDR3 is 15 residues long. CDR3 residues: CASSLQGAMYNEQFF. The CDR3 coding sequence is TGTGCCAGCAGCTTACAGGGGGCGATGTACAATGAGCAGTTCTTC.

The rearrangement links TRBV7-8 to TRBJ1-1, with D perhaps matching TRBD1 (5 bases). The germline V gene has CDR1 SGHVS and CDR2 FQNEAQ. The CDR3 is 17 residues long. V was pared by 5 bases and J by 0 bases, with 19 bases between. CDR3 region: CASSPLSGTAMNTEAFF. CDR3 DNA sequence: TGTGCCAGCAGCCCTTTGTCCGGGACGGCCATGAACACTGAAGCTTTCTTT.